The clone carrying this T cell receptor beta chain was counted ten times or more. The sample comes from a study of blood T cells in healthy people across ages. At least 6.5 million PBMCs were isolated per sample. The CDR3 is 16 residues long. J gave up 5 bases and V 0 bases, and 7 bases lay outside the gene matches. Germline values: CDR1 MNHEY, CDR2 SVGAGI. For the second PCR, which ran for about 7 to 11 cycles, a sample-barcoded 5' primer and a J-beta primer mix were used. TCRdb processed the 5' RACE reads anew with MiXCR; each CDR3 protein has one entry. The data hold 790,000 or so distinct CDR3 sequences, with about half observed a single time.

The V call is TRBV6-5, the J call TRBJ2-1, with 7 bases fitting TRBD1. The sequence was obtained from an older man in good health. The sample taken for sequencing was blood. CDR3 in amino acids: CASSYSNGQDNNEQFF. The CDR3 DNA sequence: TGTGCCAGCAGTTACTCGAACGGACAGGACAACAATGAGCAGTTCTTC.